The rows below give T cell receptor beta chains drawn from one sample of a study of shared clonotypes between healthy human individuals. Sequencing used immunoSEQ multiplex PCR; TCRdb keeps in-frame clones, though not all of them. The sample includes roughly 2 million clones, roughly 95% of them seen just once. Specimen: naive CD4+ T cells sorted from blood. These receptors originate from a man between 18 and 35 years old in good health. Both conserved end residues are part of each CDR3. The order of the fields is V gene, clone size, D gene, J gene, CDR3 protein, CDR3 DNA. D genes are given only for firm matches. Rows may omit the clone size; those that give it use once, few, many or a size class.

V: TRBV2; size: -; D: -; J: TRBJ2-5; CDR3: CASSANLGETQYF; DNA: TGTGCCAGCAGTGCGAATCTGGGGGAGACCCAGTACTTC
V: TRBV28; size: -; D: TRBD2; J: TRBJ2-1; CDR3: CASSSLAAGGPDEQFF; DNA: TGTGCCAGCAGTTCCCTTGCAGCGGGGGGGCCCGATGAGCAGTTCTTC
V: TRBV7-9; size: -; D: -; J: TRBJ1-2; CDR3: CASSLDFHGYTF; DNA: TGTGCCAGCAGCTTAGATTTTCATGGCTACACCTTC
V: TRBV20-1; size: -; D: -; J: TRBJ1-4; CDR3: CSARGGEKLFF; DNA: TGCAGTGCTAGGGGTGGGGAAAAACTGTTTTTT
V: TRBV7-9; size: -; D: -; J: TRBJ2-1; CDR3: CASSLTSRKSDEQFF; DNA: TGTGCCAGCAGCTTAACTTCGAGGAAGTCCGATGAGCAGTTCTTC
V: TRBV9; size: -; D: -; J: TRBJ1-3; CDR3: CASANSTGTVPGNTIYF; DNA: TGTGCCAGCGCCAATTCGACAGGAACTGTCCCTGGAAACACCATATATTTT
V: TRBV5-1; size: -; D: TRBD2; J: TRBJ2-3; CDR3: CASTPTSGSYTDTQYF; DNA: TGCGCCAGCACCCCGACTAGCGGGAGCTACACAGATACGCAGTATTTT
V: TRBV7-2; size: few; D: -; J: TRBJ1-1; CDR3: CASSLSGRTEAFF; DNA: TGTGCCAGCAGCTTATCCGGGAGGACTGAAGCTTTCTTT
V: TRBV10-3; size: -; D: -; J: TRBJ2-7; CDR3: CAISDRNYEQYF; DNA: TGTGCCATCAGTGATAGGAACTACGAGCAGTACTTC
V: TRBV28; size: -; D: TRBD1; J: TRBJ2-7; CDR3: CASSNSDRVYEQYF; DNA: TGTGCCAGCAGTAACTCGGACAGGGTCTACGAGCAGTACTTC
V: TRBV6-6; size: -; D: -; J: TRBJ2-3; CDR3: CASNTLIVGTQYF; DNA: TGTGCCAGCAACACCCTGATCGTGGGGACGCAGTATTTT
V: TRBV29-1; size: -; D: -; J: TRBJ2-1; CDR3: CSVTEVFGYNEQFF; DNA: TGCAGCGTGACAGAGGTTTTCGGCTACAATGAGCAGTTCTTC
V: TRBV6-5; size: -; D: -; J: TRBJ2-2; CDR3: CASRAGTSNTGELFF; DNA: TGTGCCAGCAGAGCCGGAACTTCGAACACCGGGGAGCTGTTTTTT
V: TRBV7-9; size: -; D: -; J: TRBJ1-3; CDR3: CASSQREYGNTIYF; DNA: TGTGCCAGCAGCCAGAGGGAGTACGGAAACACCATATATTTT
V: TRBV6-9; size: -; D: -; J: TRBJ2-2; CDR3: CASVRHTGELFF; DNA: TGTGCCAGCGTCCGACACACCGGGGAGCTGTTTTTT
V: TRBV2; size: -; D: -; J: TRBJ2-7; CDR3: CASSGGGQLYEQYF; DNA: TGTGCCAGCAGTGGCGGGGGACAACTATACGAGCAGTACTTC
V: TRBV2; size: -; D: -; J: TRBJ1-3; CDR3: CASSGVSGNTIYF; DNA: TGTGCCAGCAGTGGTGTCTCTGGAAACACCATATATTTT
V: TRBV7-2; size: -; D: -; J: TRBJ1-5; CDR3: CASSLVLGGTRPQHF; DNA: TGTGCCAGCAGCTTAGTTTTAGGGGGGACTCGGCCCCAGCATTTT
V: TRBV6-4; size: -; D: -; J: TRBJ1-2; CDR3: CASSDRALGGYTF; DNA: TGTGCCAGCAGTGACCGGGCCCTTGGTGGCTACACCTTC
V: TRBV27; size: -; D: TRBD2; J: TRBJ2-4; CDR3: CASSPRGLAGPLAKNIQYF; DNA: TGTGCCAGCAGTCCCCGAGGACTAGCGGGACCGCTAGCCAAAAACATTCAGTACTTC
V: TRBV25-1; size: -; D: TRBD1; J: TRBJ2-2; CDR3: CASSVGQGVTGELFF; DNA: TGTGCCAGCAGTGTTGGACAGGGCGTCACCGGGGAGCTGTTTTTT
V: TRBV19; size: -; D: -; J: TRBJ1-5; CDR3: CASKAGRGNQPQHF; DNA: TGTGCCAGTAAAGCAGGGAGGGGCAATCAGCCCCAGCATTTT
V: TRBV10-1; size: -; D: TRBD2; J: TRBJ2-2; CDR3: CASSDSRAGTSGKLFF; DNA: TGCGCCAGCAGTGATAGTCGAGCGGGTACTAGCGGGAAGCTGTTTTTT
V: TRBV29-1; size: few; D: -; J: TRBJ1-1; CDR3: CSVSTGNTEAFF; DNA: TGCAGCGTTTCGACAGGGAACACTGAAGCTTTCTTT
V: TRBV6-6; size: -; D: -; J: TRBJ2-1; CDR3: CASSLAYEQFF; DNA: TGTGCCAGCAGTCTAGCGTACGAGCAGTTCTTC
V: TRBV27; size: -; D: -; J: TRBJ1-2; CDR3: CASSPRDRPTHGYTF; DNA: TGTGCCAGCAGTCCGAGGGACCGCCCCACGCATGGCTACACCTTC
V: TRBV6-1; size: once; D: -; J: TRBJ1-2; CDR3: CASSEAGLGSYTF; DNA: TGTGCCAGCAGTGAAGCGGGTCTCGGTAGCTACACCTTC
V: TRBV28; size: -; D: -; J: TRBJ1-5; CDR3: CATSGGRGNQPQHF; DNA: TGTGCCACCTCCGGCGGTCGAGGCAATCAGCCCCAGCATTTT
V: TRBV5-4; size: -; D: -; J: TRBJ2-7; CDR3: CASSLGVGAVSYEQYF; DNA: TGTGCCAGCAGCCTGGGTGTAGGGGCAGTCTCCTACGAGCAGTACTTC
V: TRBV6-6; size: -; D: -; J: TRBJ1-2; CDR3: CASSSRGVNYGYTF; DNA: TGTGCCAGCAGTTCCCGGGGGGTTAACTATGGCTACACCTTC
V: TRBV10-3; size: -; D: -; J: TRBJ2-2; CDR3: CAISEGTSAGELFF; DNA: TGTGCCATCAGTGAGGGCACATCAGCCGGGGAGCTGTTTTTT
V: TRBV5-1; size: once; D: TRBD1; J: TRBJ2-7; CDR3: CASSLGQGNPEQYF; DNA: TGCGCCAGCAGCTTGGGACAGGGGAATCCCGAGCAGTACTTC
V: TRBV29-1; size: -; D: -; J: TRBJ1-1; CDR3: CSVQDTNTEAFF; DNA: TGCAGCGTACAGGACACGAACACTGAAGCTTTCTTT
V: TRBV25-1; size: few; D: -; J: TRBJ1-1; CDR3: CASSPNTEAFF; DNA: TGTGCCAGCAGTCCTAACACTGAAGCTTTCTTT
V: TRBV4-3; size: -; D: -; J: TRBJ2-1; CDR3: CASSLGVSSYNEQFF; DNA: TGCGCCAGCAGCCTAGGGGTAAGCTCCTACAATGAGCAGTTCTTC
V: TRBV6-5; size: -; D: -; J: TRBJ2-5; CDR3: CASSYSRGPLPQTQYF; DNA: TGTGCCAGCAGTTACTCTCGGGGACCTCTACCCCAGACCCAGTACTTC
V: TRBV11-3; size: -; D: -; J: TRBJ2-3; CDR3: CASSLRLGNGADTQYF; DNA: TGTGCCAGCAGCCTCCGACTAGGAAACGGCGCAGATACGCAGTATTTT
V: TRBV19; size: -; D: TRBD1; J: TRBJ1-1; CDR3: CASSVDRAVNTEAFF; DNA: TGTGCCAGTAGTGTCGACAGGGCCGTGAACACTGAAGCTTTCTTT
V: TRBV5-1; size: -; D: TRBD2; J: TRBJ2-3; CDR3: CASALAGSTDTQYF; DNA: TGCGCCAGCGCTCTAGCGGGGAGCACAGATACGCAGTATTTT
V: TRBV5-1; size: -; D: TRBD1; J: TRBJ1-5; CDR3: CASSLAQGGQPQHF; DNA: TGCGCCAGCAGCTTGGCGCAGGGGGGCCAGCCCCAGCATTTT
V: TRBV5-4; size: -; D: TRBD1; J: TRBJ2-3; CDR3: CASSFTPGQGPRDTQYF; DNA: TGTGCCAGCAGCTTTACACCGGGACAGGGGCCCCGAGATACGCAGTATTTT
V: TRBV5-1; size: -; D: TRBD2; J: TRBJ2-1; CDR3: CASSWTRSELNEQFF; DNA: TGCGCCAGCAGCTGGACTAGATCAGAACTCAATGAGCAGTTCTTC
V: TRBV11-3; size: -; D: -; J: TRBJ2-5; CDR3: CASSPGGREGETQYF; DNA: TGTGCCAGCAGTCCGGGGGGCAGGGAAGGAGAGACCCAGTACTTC
V: TRBV19; size: -; D: -; J: TRBJ2-7; CDR3: CASSIVPAYLYEQYF; DNA: TGTGCCAGTAGTATAGTACCGGCTTACCTCTACGAGCAGTACTTC
V: TRBV7-2; size: -; D: -; J: TRBJ2-1; CDR3: CASSRLGGEGNEQFF; DNA: TGTGCCAGCAGCCGTCTCGGGGGAGAGGGGAATGAGCAGTTCTTC
V: TRBV2; size: -; D: -; J: TRBJ2-2; CDR3: CASRRGTDTGELFF; DNA: TGTGCCAGCAGGAGAGGGACCGACACCGGGGAGCTGTTTTTT
V: TRBV19; size: few; D: TRBD2; J: TRBJ2-1; CDR3: CASRAGVEQFF; DNA: TGTGCCAGTAGGGCGGGAGTCGAGCAGTTCTTC
V: TRBV14; size: -; D: -; J: TRBJ1-3; CDR3: CASSQPGGGGGNTIYF; DNA: TGTGCCAGCAGCCAACCCGGAGGGGGAGGTGGAAACACCATATATTTT
V: TRBV30; size: -; D: -; J: TRBJ2-7; CDR3: CAWSKEAGWSYEQYF; DNA: TGTGCCTGGAGTAAAGAGGCAGGGTGGTCCTACGAGCAGTACTTC
V: TRBV19; size: -; D: TRBD1; J: TRBJ2-7; CDR3: CASSATGGSYEQYF; DNA: TGTGCCAGTAGCGCGACAGGGGGCTCCTACGAGCAGTACTTC
V: TRBV19; size: once; D: TRBD2; J: TRBJ2-3; CDR3: CASTETSGSTDTQYF; DNA: TGTGCCAGTACCGAAACTAGCGGATCCACAGATACGCAGTATTTT
V: TRBV12-5; size: -; D: -; J: TRBJ1-5; CDR3: CASGLFPVEPQHF; DNA: TGTGCTAGTGGTTTATTTCCGGTTGAGCCCCAGCATTTT
V: TRBV2; size: few; D: -; J: TRBJ2-4; CDR3: CASSEFGEAKNIQYF; DNA: TGTGCCAGCAGTGAATTTGGGGAGGCCAAAAACATTCAGTACTTC